The present TCR beta chain was sequenced within a study of OX40 agonist ivuxolimab in advanced cancers. Trimming took 3 bases from V and 6 from J, leaving 16 bases between them. CDR1 GTSNPN and CDR2 SVGIG come from the germline V gene (reference sequence). This CDR3 comprises 14 residues. Sequenced by immunoSEQ multiplex PCR; TCRdb stores in-frame clones only, minus some. The data hold tens of thousands of clones, with about 90% observed a single time. The source material was CD4+ or CD8+ T cells sorted from blood, sampled in a trial of the OX40 agonist ivuxolimab. This TCR was recovered from an adult with an advanced solid tumor such as melanoma, head and neck, liver or kidney cancer. This chain joins TRBV30 and TRBJ2-3, with D possibly TRBD2 on 6 matching bases. The CDR3 bases are TGTGCCTGGAGGTACGGGAGCTCGTGGGATACGCAGTATTTT. Protein product: CAWRYGSSWDTQYF.